This TCR beta chain was sequenced during a study of Ad26.COV2.S vaccination and SARS-CoV-2 variants (dated by TCRdb to about 2021). For context, the study as a whole: Vaccine-arm donors came from COV1001, a multicentre, randomized, double-blind, placebo-controlled phase I-IIa trial of Ad26.COV2.S in healthy adults. Ad26.COV2.S was administered intramuscularly at a dose of 5x10^10 or 1x10^11 viral particles, either as one shot or as two shots given 56 days apart. TCRbeta repertoire sequencing served as the tool for gauging how specific and how broad the SARS-CoV-2-reactive T cell receptors were following Ad26.COV2.S vaccination. A total of around 32 samples were included in the TCR-sequenced set, comprising around 19 Ad26.COV2.S vaccine recipients, 5 placebo recipients and 8 SARS-CoV-2 convalescent individuals. Trial participants were randomized into five groups of five, in which low-dose or high-dose Ad26.COV2.S was given once or twice, or placebo was given on both occasions. Investigators remained blinded to trial group allocation during experiments and outcome assessment. On the study overall, not on this receptor specifically: Vaccine and placebo recipients had similar non-spike TCR breadth, a finding consistent with the vaccine containing only spike. Higher spike-specific TCR breadth was observed in Ad26.COV2.S recipients than in placebo recipients (P = 0.0014). Substantial breadth of spike-specific CD8+ and CD4+ T cell responses was reported after vaccination. It was noted by the authors that total T cell responses may have been underestimated by the TCR breadth and depth analyses. The study was not powered to compare responses between vaccine doses or regimens.

CDR3 length: 15 amino acids, cysteine to phenylalanine. Only the CDR3 region is kept as DNA, spanning 45 bases read in frame from base 1. In the germline V gene, CDR1 corresponds to SGHTA and CDR2 to FQGNSA. The germline V end is reduced by 1 base and the J end by 6 bases; junction bases left unmatched: 5. TCRbeta CDR3 regions were sequenced with the immunoSEQ Assay. After extraction, genomic DNA underwent amplification by bias-controlled multiplex PCR, followed by high-throughput sequencing. The paper's processing steps were these. To quantify the absolute abundance of every unique TCRbeta CDR3 region, sequences were collapsed and filtered. T cell fraction was estimated by normalization of TCRbeta template counts to usable DNA, with usable DNA being measured through amplification of reference genes present in all nucleated cells. Repertoire TCRs were annotated as SARS-CoV-2-specific when V gene, CDR3 amino acid sequence and J gene were exactly matched to a known reactive TCR set. MIRA supplied the reference SARS-CoV-2 TCR set, which was filtered for enrichment in COVID-19-positive ImmuneCODE repertoires so that public or cross-reactive TCRs were removed. Using the MIRA antigens, annotated TCRs were further analysed by specific ORF or by position within an ORF. Depth was the summed frequency of annotated unique rearrangements, while breadth was defined as annotated unique rearrangements over total unique productive rearrangements. Two-sided Wilcoxon rank-sum tests were used to compare TCR breadth between groups. Not all clones reach the TCRdb copy of this immuneACCESS table, which keeps in-frame sequences only. Checked studies attribute under half of the gap to unresolved V genes and leave the rest unexplained. The V and J calls and clone size come from that table; D and trimming were worked out from the DNA. The sample table holds about 350,000 clones, of which about 87% were seen once. The ten largest account for 6.4% of the sample.

Interpreted using the paper, the treatment or condition label stands for: some 20 received Ad26.COV2.S at low or high dose, single or two shots; about 5 received placebo; per-sample allocation not given. For vaccine and placebo recipients, repertoires were sequenced using samples collected on day 63 after the first injection. In Cohort 1b, 25 adults aged 18-55 years were enrolled at a single site in Boston, USA, between 29 July and 7 August 2020. As a vaccine, Ad26.COV2.S was a replication-incompetent adenovirus type 26 vector that expressed a prefusion-stabilized SARS-CoV-2 spike protein derived from the original Wuhan strain. This clone showed up just once. This clone's antigen is unknown. No clone much larger than this one lies a single base away; base qualities are absent.

The material sequenced was peripheral blood, taken in a trial of Ad26.COV2.S vaccine versus placebo. The TCR sequence derives from a person between 18 and 65 years old who received the Ad26.COV2.S COVID-19 vaccine or a placebo. Here the chain combines TRBV7-2 and TRBJ2-3, and TRBD1 matches 9 of the central bases. The nucleotide sequence reads as follows: TGTGCCAGCAGCTTAGGGTTCGGGACAGGGGATACGCAGTATTTT. The translation is CASSLGFGTGDTQYF.